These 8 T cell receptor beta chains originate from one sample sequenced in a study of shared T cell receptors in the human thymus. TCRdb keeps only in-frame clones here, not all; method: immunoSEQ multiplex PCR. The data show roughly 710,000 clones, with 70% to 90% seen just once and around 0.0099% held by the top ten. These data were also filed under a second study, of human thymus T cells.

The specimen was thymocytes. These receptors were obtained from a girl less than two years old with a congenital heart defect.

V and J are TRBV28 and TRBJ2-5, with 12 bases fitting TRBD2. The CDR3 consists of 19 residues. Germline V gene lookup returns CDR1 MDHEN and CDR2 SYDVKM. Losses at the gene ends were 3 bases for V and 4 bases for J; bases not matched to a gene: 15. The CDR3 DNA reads TGTGCCAGCAGTTTGGAGGGGCCCGGACTAGCGGGAAGATCAGAGACCCAGTACTTC. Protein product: CASSLEGPGLAGRSETQYF.

CDR3 in amino acids: CSAATGHGYTF. The CDR3 DNA reads as TGCAGTGCGGCGACAGGACATGGCTACACCTTC. This sequence joins TRBV20-1 and TRBJ1-2; weak D call: TRBD1 (6 bases). There are 11 residues in the CDR3. Germline-derived CDR1 and CDR2 are DFQATT and SNEGSKA (reference sequence). Trimming removed 6 bases from V and 6 bases from J, with 11 bases in between.

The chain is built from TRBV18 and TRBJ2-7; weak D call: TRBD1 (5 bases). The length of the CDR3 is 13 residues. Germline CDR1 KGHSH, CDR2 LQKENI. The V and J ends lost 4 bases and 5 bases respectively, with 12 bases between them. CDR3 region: CASSRLRVDEQYF. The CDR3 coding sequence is TGTGCCAGCTCACGGCTCAGGGTTGACGAGCAGTACTTC.

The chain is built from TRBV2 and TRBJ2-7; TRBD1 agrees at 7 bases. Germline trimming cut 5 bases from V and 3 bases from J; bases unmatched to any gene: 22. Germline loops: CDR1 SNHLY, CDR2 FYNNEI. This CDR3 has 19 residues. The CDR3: CASSPRTGWRSWTNYEQYF. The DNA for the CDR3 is TGTGCCAGCAGTCCAAGGACAGGATGGAGGTCGTGGACAAACTACGAGCAGTACTTC.

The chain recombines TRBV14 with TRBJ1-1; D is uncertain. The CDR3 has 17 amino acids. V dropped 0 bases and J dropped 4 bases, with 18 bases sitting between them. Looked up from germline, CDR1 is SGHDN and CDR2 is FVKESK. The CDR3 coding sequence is TGTGCCAGCAGCCAAGATTTGATGGGAGACCGTGTCACTGAAGCTTTCTTT. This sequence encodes CASSQDLMGDRVTEAFF.

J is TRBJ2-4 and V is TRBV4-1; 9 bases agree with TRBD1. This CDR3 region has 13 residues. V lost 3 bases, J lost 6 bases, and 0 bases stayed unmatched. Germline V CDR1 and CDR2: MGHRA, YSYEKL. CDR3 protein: CASSQGQGNIQYF. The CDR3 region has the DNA TGCGCCAGCAGCCAGGGACAGGGAAACATTCAGTACTTC.

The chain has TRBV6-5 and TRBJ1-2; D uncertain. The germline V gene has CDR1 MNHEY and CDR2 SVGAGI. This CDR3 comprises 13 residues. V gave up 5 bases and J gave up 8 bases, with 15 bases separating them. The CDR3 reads CASSEVEQRGYTF. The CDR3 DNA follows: TGTGCCAGCAGTGAAGTGGAGCAACGGGGCTACACCTTC.

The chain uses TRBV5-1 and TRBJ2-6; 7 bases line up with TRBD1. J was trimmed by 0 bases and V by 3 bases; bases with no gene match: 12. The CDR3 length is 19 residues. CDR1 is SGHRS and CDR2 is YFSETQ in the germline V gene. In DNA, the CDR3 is TGCGCCAGCAGCTCACCGGACAGGATAACTTCCTCTGGGGCCAACGTCCTGACTTTC. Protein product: CASSSPDRITSSGANVLTF.